The T cell receptor (beta chain) under discussion was sequenced for a study of blood T cell repertoires in COVID-19. About the research overall: Samples representing acute and convalescent COVID-19 were sourced from the United States, Italy and Spain. Nucleic acid was either cDNA or gDNA, and it came from T cells, B-cell-depleted T cells, or PBMCs.

The authors' processing: Amplification of reference gene primers provided the estimated nucleated cell counts. Assay: immunoSEQ multiplex PCR; the TCRdb copy retains only in-frame clones and omits some. V, J and clone size reflect that table, while D and trimming were determined from the DNA. The repertoire holds about 95,000 clones, with approximately 91% as singletons. The germline V and J ends were trimmed by 1 base and 4 bases, with 17 bases remaining between them. The CDR3 length is 17 residues. From germline, CDR1 is MGHRA and CDR2 YSYEKL. Input material: peripheral blood. V usage is TRBV4-1 and J usage is TRBJ2-1; tentatively, D is TRBD1 (6 bases). The sequence was collected from a man aged 55 to 70 with COVID-19, enrolled during active disease. CDR3 amino acids: CASSQGTPGHKYNEQFF. The CDR3 nucleotides are TGCGCCAGCAGCCAAGGTACCCCGGGACACAAATACAATGAGCAGTTCTTC.